These T cell receptor beta chains were read from a single sample in a study of blood T cell repertoires in COVID-19. Libraries were prepared by immunoSEQ multiplex PCR; TCRdb keeps only in-frame clonotypes and omits some of them. The data contain about 120,000 clones, 85% of them singletons. Specimen: peripheral blood. The source is an elderly man with acute or convalescent COVID-19. Both conserved end residues are part of each CDR3. The D gene is left open where the match is weak. Some rows have no size entry. The others give once, few or many, or a class for an expanded clone.

clone size: -; D gene: -; J gene: TRBJ1-5; V gene: TRBV10-3; CDR3 protein: CAISEVDRNSNQPQHF; CDR3 DNA: TGTGCCATCAGTGAGGTCGACAGGAATAGCAATCAGCCCCAGCATTTT
clone size: -; D gene: -; J gene: TRBJ2-7; V gene: TRBV23-1; CDR3 protein: CASSQWSGTSDEQYF; CDR3 DNA: TGCGCCAGCAGTCAATGGTCCGGGACATCCGACGAGCAGTACTTC
clone size: -; D gene: -; J gene: TRBJ1-1; V gene: TRBV19; CDR3 protein: CASSPLGSGSTEAFF; CDR3 DNA: TGTGCCAGCAGTCCCCTAGGTTCCGGGAGCACTGAAGCTTTCTTT
clone size: -; D gene: TRBD1; J gene: TRBJ1-2; V gene: TRBV28; CDR3 protein: CASSLRGQGYTF; CDR3 DNA: TGTGCCAGCAGTTTGAGGGGGCAAGGCTACACCTTC
clone size: -; D gene: TRBD1; J gene: TRBJ1-1; V gene: TRBV7-9; CDR3 protein: CASSLGPQDRGYEAFF; CDR3 DNA: TGTGCCAGCAGCTTAGGGCCTCAGGACAGGGGTTATGAAGCTTTCTTT
clone size: -; D gene: TRBD2; J gene: TRBJ2-5; V gene: TRBV5-6; CDR3 protein: CASSRTTSGGAPSQYF; CDR3 DNA: TGTGCCAGCAGCCGGACTACTAGCGGGGGGGCACCTTCCCAGTACTTC
clone size: -; D gene: TRBD1; J gene: TRBJ2-7; V gene: TRBV28; CDR3 protein: CASSPIGTGGGHEQYF; CDR3 DNA: TGTGCCAGCAGCCCTATCGGGACAGGGGGCGGGCACGAGCAGTACTTC
clone size: -; D gene: -; J gene: TRBJ2-7; V gene: TRBV9; CDR3 protein: CASSSPLGEASYEQYF; CDR3 DNA: TGTGCCAGCAGCTCCCCGCTGGGGGAGGCCTCCTACGAGCAGTACTTC
clone size: -; D gene: -; J gene: TRBJ1-4; V gene: TRBV19; CDR3 protein: CASKGGDKANEKLFF; CDR3 DNA: TGTGCCAGTAAAGGGGGGGACAAAGCTAATGAAAAACTGTTTTTT
clone size: -; D gene: TRBD1; J gene: TRBJ2-7; V gene: TRBV18; CDR3 protein: CASSLTAGQGAYEQYF; CDR3 DNA: TGTGCCAGCTCATTGACAGCGGGACAGGGGGCATACGAGCAGTACTTC
clone size: -; D gene: -; J gene: TRBJ2-5; V gene: TRBV5-1; CDR3 protein: CASSPNALDPQETQYF; CDR3 DNA: TGCGCCAGCAGCCCCAACGCTCTAGACCCCCAAGAGACCCAGTACTTC
clone size: -; D gene: -; J gene: TRBJ1-2; V gene: TRBV2; CDR3 protein: CASSRAGDGGYTF; CDR3 DNA: TGTGCCAGCAGTAGGGCAGGGGATGGTGGCTACACCTTC
clone size: -; D gene: TRBD1; J gene: TRBJ1-3; V gene: TRBV9; CDR3 protein: CASSVGTGSGNTIYF; CDR3 DNA: TGTGCCAGCAGCGTAGGGACAGGCTCTGGAAACACCATATATTTT
clone size: -; D gene: -; J gene: TRBJ1-5; V gene: TRBV18; CDR3 protein: CASSPNRGLRQPQHF; CDR3 DNA: TGTGCCAGCTCACCGAACAGAGGGCTACGGCAGCCCCAGCATTTT
clone size: -; D gene: -; J gene: TRBJ2-5; V gene: TRBV19; CDR3 protein: CASSIELAKTQYF; CDR3 DNA: TGTGCCAGTAGTATCGAGCTAGCCAAGACCCAGTACTTC
clone size: -; D gene: -; J gene: TRBJ2-1; V gene: TRBV19; CDR3 protein: CASSLALYNEQFF; CDR3 DNA: TGTGCCAGTTCTCTAGCTCTATACAATGAGCAGTTCTTC
clone size: -; D gene: TRBD1; J gene: TRBJ1-1; V gene: TRBV5-1; CDR3 protein: CASSRTGLNTEAFF; CDR3 DNA: TGCGCCAGCAGCCGGACAGGCTTGAACACTGAAGCTTTCTTT
clone size: -; D gene: -; J gene: TRBJ2-5; V gene: TRBV18; CDR3 protein: CASSPPARETQYF; CDR3 DNA: TGTGCCAGCTCACCACCTGCGCGGGAGACCCAGTACTTC
clone size: few; D gene: -; J gene: TRBJ1-2; V gene: TRBV5-4; CDR3 protein: CASSSWTANYGYTF; CDR3 DNA: TGTGCCAGCAGCTCCTGGACAGCTAACTATGGCTACACCTTC
clone size: -; D gene: TRBD1; J gene: TRBJ1-1; V gene: TRBV6-6; CDR3 protein: CASRPIDRGGLTEAFF; CDR3 DNA: TGTGCCAGCAGACCGATCGACAGGGGGGGCCTCACTGAAGCTTTCTTT
clone size: -; D gene: -; J gene: TRBJ1-2; V gene: TRBV6-5; CDR3 protein: CASSSTGDYGYTF; CDR3 DNA: TGTGCCAGCAGCTCTACGGGGGACTATGGCTACACCTTC
clone size: -; D gene: TRBD2; J gene: TRBJ2-1; V gene: TRBV19; CDR3 protein: CASSELAGGEGEQFF; CDR3 DNA: TGTGCCAGTAGTGAGCTAGCGGGAGGGGAGGGAGAGCAGTTCTTC
clone size: -; D gene: -; J gene: TRBJ2-1; V gene: TRBV11-2; CDR3 protein: CASSLLTDPYNEQFF; CDR3 DNA: TGTGCCAGCAGCTTATTGACAGATCCCTACAATGAGCAGTTCTTC
clone size: -; D gene: TRBD1; J gene: TRBJ2-3; V gene: TRBV29-1; CDR3 protein: CSVGDRGGVDTQYF; CDR3 DNA: TGCAGCGTTGGGGACAGGGGGGGAGTGGATACGCAGTATTTT
clone size: few; D gene: -; J gene: TRBJ2-5; V gene: TRBV5-1; CDR3 protein: CASSAASLSRETQYF; CDR3 DNA: TGCGCCAGCAGCGCTGCCAGCCTTTCTAGGGAGACCCAGTACTTC
clone size: -; D gene: -; J gene: TRBJ2-7; V gene: TRBV7-2; CDR3 protein: CASSSRVLYEQYF; CDR3 DNA: TGTGCCAGCAGCTCCCGGGTGCTCTACGAGCAGTACTTC
clone size: -; D gene: -; J gene: TRBJ1-2; V gene: TRBV7-9; CDR3 protein: CASSPESLYGYTF; CDR3 DNA: TGTGCCAGCAGCCCCGAGTCGCTTTATGGCTACACCTTC
clone size: -; D gene: -; J gene: TRBJ2-2; V gene: TRBV19; CDR3 protein: CASRTDNTGELFF; CDR3 DNA: TGTGCCAGTAGGACAGATAACACCGGGGAGCTGTTTTTT
clone size: -; D gene: -; J gene: TRBJ1-2; V gene: TRBV5-1; CDR3 protein: CASSQTVNYGYTF; CDR3 DNA: TGCGCCAGCAGCCAGACAGTTAACTATGGCTACACCTTC
clone size: -; D gene: TRBD1; J gene: TRBJ2-1; V gene: TRBV9; CDR3 protein: CASSPVGMGTGYNEQFF; CDR3 DNA: TGTGCCAGCAGCCCTGTCGGTATGGGGACAGGGTACAATGAGCAGTTCTTC
clone size: -; D gene: -; J gene: TRBJ2-2; V gene: TRBV18; CDR3 protein: CASSPWGDTGELFF; CDR3 DNA: TGTGCCAGCTCACCATGGGGCGACACCGGGGAGCTGTTTTTT
clone size: -; D gene: -; J gene: TRBJ1-2; V gene: TRBV9; CDR3 protein: CASSPQGGLNYGYTF; CDR3 DNA: TGTGCCAGCAGCCCCCAGGGCGGACTAAACTATGGCTACACCTTC
clone size: -; D gene: -; J gene: TRBJ1-1; V gene: TRBV10-3; CDR3 protein: CATGGTREGTEAFF; CDR3 DNA: TGTGCCACCGGGGGGACGAGGGAGGGCACTGAAGCTTTCTTT
clone size: -; D gene: TRBD1; J gene: TRBJ1-5; V gene: TRBV2; CDR3 protein: CASSERMGQGNQPQHF; CDR3 DNA: TGTGCCAGCAGTGAAAGGATGGGACAGGGTAATCAGCCCCAGCATTTT
clone size: -; D gene: -; J gene: TRBJ1-4; V gene: TRBV27; CDR3 protein: CASSFWGDGEKLFF; CDR3 DNA: TGTGCCAGCAGTTTCTGGGGGGACGGTGAAAAACTGTTTTTT
clone size: -; D gene: -; J gene: TRBJ2-7; V gene: TRBV6-1; CDR3 protein: CASSERAGNFYEQYF; CDR3 DNA: TGTGCCAGCAGTGAAAGGGCAGGGAACTTCTACGAGCAGTACTTC
clone size: -; D gene: TRBD2; J gene: TRBJ2-3; V gene: TRBV24-1; CDR3 protein: CATSGTSGITDTQYF; CDR3 DNA: TGTGCCACCAGTGGGACTAGCGGGATCACAGATACGCAGTATTTT
clone size: -; D gene: TRBD1; J gene: TRBJ1-2; V gene: TRBV29-1; CDR3 protein: CSVDRTGWGFTF; CDR3 DNA: TGCAGCGTTGACAGGACAGGGTGGGGGTTTACCTTC
clone size: few; D gene: -; J gene: TRBJ1-5; V gene: TRBV19; CDR3 protein: CASSPQGNNQPQHF; CDR3 DNA: TGTGCCAGTAGTCCTCAGGGAAACAATCAGCCCCAGCATTTT
clone size: once; D gene: -; J gene: TRBJ2-7; V gene: TRBV7-2; CDR3 protein: CASSPGYEQYF; CDR3 DNA: TGTGCCAGCAGCCCAGGGTACGAGCAGTACTTC
clone size: -; D gene: -; J gene: TRBJ1-5; V gene: TRBV10-3; CDR3 protein: CAISESTQVQPQHF; CDR3 DNA: TGTGCCATCAGTGAGTCGACACAGGTTCAGCCCCAGCATTTT
clone size: few; D gene: TRBD2; J gene: TRBJ2-7; V gene: TRBV28; CDR3 protein: CASSLAGGAYEQYF; CDR3 DNA: TGTGCCAGCAGTCTAGCGGGAGGGGCCTACGAGCAGTACTTC
clone size: -; D gene: -; J gene: TRBJ1-2; V gene: TRBV9; CDR3 protein: CASSDTALDTLGSTF; CDR3 DNA: TGTGCCAGCAGCGACACCGCCCTGGACACACTGGGGTCCACCTTC
clone size: -; D gene: -; J gene: TRBJ1-2; V gene: TRBV27; CDR3 protein: CASSPSGQIYGYTF; CDR3 DNA: TGTGCCAGCAGTCCAAGCGGACAGATCTATGGCTACACCTTC
clone size: -; D gene: -; J gene: TRBJ2-7; V gene: TRBV6-5; CDR3 protein: CASSYAGSYEQYF; CDR3 DNA: TGTGCCAGCAGTTACGCAGGCTCCTACGAGCAGTACTTC
clone size: once; D gene: -; J gene: TRBJ1-2; V gene: TRBV5-5; CDR3 protein: CASSLDRETVYGYTF; CDR3 DNA: TGTGCCAGCAGCTTGGACAGGGAAACGGTGTATGGCTACACCTTC
clone size: -; D gene: TRBD1; J gene: TRBJ1-5; V gene: TRBV10-3; CDR3 protein: CAISNAGTGYNQPQHF; CDR3 DNA: TGTGCCATCAGCAATGCCGGGACAGGGTACAATCAGCCCCAGCATTTT
clone size: -; D gene: -; J gene: TRBJ2-7; V gene: TRBV5-6; CDR3 protein: CASSGRGRADSYEQYF; CDR3 DNA: TGTGCCAGCAGCGGGCGGGGTCGGGCGGATTCCTACGAGCAGTACTTC
clone size: -; D gene: -; J gene: TRBJ2-5; V gene: TRBV9; CDR3 protein: CASSVVGLANQETQYF; CDR3 DNA: TGTGCCAGCAGCGTAGTGGGTCTAGCGAACCAAGAGACCCAGTACTTC
clone size: -; D gene: TRBD2; J gene: TRBJ2-5; V gene: TRBV5-1; CDR3 protein: CASSLFSSGYPAETQYF; CDR3 DNA: TGCGCCAGCAGCTTGTTTTCTAGCGGGTACCCGGCGGAGACCCAGTACTTC
clone size: -; D gene: -; J gene: TRBJ2-3; V gene: TRBV5-8; CDR3 protein: CASPGAGADTQYF; CDR3 DNA: TGTGCCAGCCCGGGGGCGGGAGCAGATACGCAGTATTTT
clone size: -; D gene: TRBD2; J gene: TRBJ2-3; V gene: TRBV18; CDR3 protein: CASSPLRTSGGFTDTQYF; CDR3 DNA: TGTGCCAGCTCACCGCTCCGGACTAGCGGGGGCTTCACAGATACGCAGTATTTT
clone size: -; D gene: -; J gene: TRBJ1-1; V gene: TRBV7-2; CDR3 protein: CASSPQGGGTEAFF; CDR3 DNA: TGTGCCAGCAGCCCGCAGGGAGGTGGGACTGAAGCTTTCTTT
clone size: -; D gene: -; J gene: TRBJ2-7; V gene: TRBV12-3/TRBV12-4; CDR3 protein: CASSILQGYEQYF; CDR3 DNA: TGTGCCAGCAGCATACTACAGGGCTACGAGCAGTACTTC
clone size: -; D gene: -; J gene: TRBJ1-6; V gene: TRBV3-1/TRBV3-2; CDR3 protein: CASSQTEKNSPLHF; CDR3 DNA: TGTGCCAGCAGCCAAACAGAGAAAAATTCACCCCTCCACTTT
clone size: -; D gene: TRBD2; J gene: TRBJ2-2; V gene: TRBV7-2; CDR3 protein: CASSKGLAGGIANTGELFF; CDR3 DNA: TGTGCCAGCAGCAAGGGACTAGCGGGAGGGATAGCGAACACCGGGGAGCTGTTTTTT
clone size: -; D gene: -; J gene: TRBJ2-4; V gene: TRBV12-3/TRBV12-4; CDR3 protein: CASSLTGDIQYF; CDR3 DNA: TGTGCCAGCAGCCTGACTGGAGACATTCAGTACTTC